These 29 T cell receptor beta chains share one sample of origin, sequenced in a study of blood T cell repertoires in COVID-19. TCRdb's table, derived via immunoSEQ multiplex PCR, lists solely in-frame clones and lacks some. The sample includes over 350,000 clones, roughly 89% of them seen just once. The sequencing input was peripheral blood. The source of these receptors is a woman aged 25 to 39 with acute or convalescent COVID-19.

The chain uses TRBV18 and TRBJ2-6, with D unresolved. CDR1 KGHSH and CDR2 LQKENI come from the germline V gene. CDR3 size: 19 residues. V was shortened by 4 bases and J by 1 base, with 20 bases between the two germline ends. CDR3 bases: TGTGCCAGCTCACTGGTGGCACAAGCGCTAACTTCTGGGGCCAACGTCCTGACTTTC. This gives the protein CASSLVAQALTSGANVLTF. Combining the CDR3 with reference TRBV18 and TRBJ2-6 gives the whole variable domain NAGVMQNPRHLVRRRGQEARLRCSPMKGHSHVYWYRQLPEEGLKFMVYLQKENIIDESGMPKERFSAEFPKEGPSILRIQQVVRGDSAAYFCASSLVAQALTSGANVLTFGAGSRLTVL.

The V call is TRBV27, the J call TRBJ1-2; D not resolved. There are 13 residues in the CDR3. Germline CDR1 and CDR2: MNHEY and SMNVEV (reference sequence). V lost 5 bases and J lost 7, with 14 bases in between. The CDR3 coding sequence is TGTGCCAGCAGTCCCAGACACGGCAGTGGCTACACCTTC. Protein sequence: CASSPRHGSGYTF.

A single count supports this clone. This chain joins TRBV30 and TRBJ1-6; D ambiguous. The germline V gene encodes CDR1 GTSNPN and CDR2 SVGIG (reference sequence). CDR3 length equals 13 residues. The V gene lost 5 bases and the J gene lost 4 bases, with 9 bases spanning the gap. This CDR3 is CAWGILYNSPLHF. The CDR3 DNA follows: TGTGCCTGGGGGATACTTTATAATTCACCCCTCCACTTT.

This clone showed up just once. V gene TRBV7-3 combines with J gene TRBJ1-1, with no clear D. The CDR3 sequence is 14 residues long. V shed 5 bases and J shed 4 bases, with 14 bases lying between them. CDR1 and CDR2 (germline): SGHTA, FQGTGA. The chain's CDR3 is CASSTGGAGTEAFF. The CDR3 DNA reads TGTGCCAGCAGCACCGGAGGAGCAGGCACTGAAGCTTTCTTT. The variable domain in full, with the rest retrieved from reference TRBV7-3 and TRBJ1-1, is GAGVSQTPSNKVTEKGKYVELRCDPISGHTALYWYRQSLGQGPEFLIYFQGTGAADDSGLPNDRFFAVRPEGSVSTLKIQRTERGDSAVYLCASSTGGAGTEAFFGQGTRLTVV.

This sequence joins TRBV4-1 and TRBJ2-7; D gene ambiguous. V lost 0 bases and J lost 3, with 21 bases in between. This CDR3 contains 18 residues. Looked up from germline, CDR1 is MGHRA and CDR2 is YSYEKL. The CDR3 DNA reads TGCGCCAGCAGCCAAGATGAGAGTCCGGGTCCCCGACTCTACGAGCAGTACTTC. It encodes CASSQDESPGPRLYEQYF.

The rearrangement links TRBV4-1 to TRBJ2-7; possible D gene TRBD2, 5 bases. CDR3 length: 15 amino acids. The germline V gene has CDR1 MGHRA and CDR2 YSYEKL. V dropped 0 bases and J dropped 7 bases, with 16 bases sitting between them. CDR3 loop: CASSQDSPSLGEQYF. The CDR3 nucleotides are TGCGCCAGCAGCCAAGATTCTCCTAGCTTAGGGGAGCAGTACTTC.

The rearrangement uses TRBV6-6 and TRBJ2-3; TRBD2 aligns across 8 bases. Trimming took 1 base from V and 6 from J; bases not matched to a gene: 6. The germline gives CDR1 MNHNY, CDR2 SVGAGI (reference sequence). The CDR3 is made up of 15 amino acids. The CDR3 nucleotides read TGTGCCAGCAGTTACTTGCTGGGCGGGAGGGATACGCAGTATTTT. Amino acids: CASSYLLGGRDTQYF.

CDR3 DNA: TGTGCCAGCAGTTTATATCCCCCCCTGGCGGGGGGATACAATGAGCAGTTCTTC. Protein: CASSLYPPLAGGYNEQFF. The chain combines TRBV27 with TRBJ2-1, with TRBD2 identical over 8 bases. J was trimmed by 4 bases and V by 1 base; bases with no gene match: 12. This CDR3 has 18 amino acids. Germline CDR1 reads MNHEY; CDR2 reads SMNVEV (reference sequence).

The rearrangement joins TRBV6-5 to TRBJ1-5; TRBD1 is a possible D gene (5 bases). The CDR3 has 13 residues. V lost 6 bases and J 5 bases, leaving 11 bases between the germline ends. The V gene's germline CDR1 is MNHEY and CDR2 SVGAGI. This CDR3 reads CASSSQGDQPQHF. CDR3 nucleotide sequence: TGTGCCAGCAGCTCCCAAGGGGATCAGCCCCAGCATTTT.

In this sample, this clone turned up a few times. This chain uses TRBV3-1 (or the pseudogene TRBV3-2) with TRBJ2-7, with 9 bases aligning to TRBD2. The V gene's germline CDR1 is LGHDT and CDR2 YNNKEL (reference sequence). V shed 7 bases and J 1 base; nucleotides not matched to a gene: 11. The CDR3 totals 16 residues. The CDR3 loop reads CASTSRSGGRSYEQYF. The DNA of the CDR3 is TGTGCCAGCACTTCGAGGAGCGGGGGGCGTTCCTACGAGCAGTACTTC.

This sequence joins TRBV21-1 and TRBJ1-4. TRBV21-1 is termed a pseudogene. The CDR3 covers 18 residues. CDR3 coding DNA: TGTGCCAGCAGCAAAGGACTAGACAGACGCTCAACTAATGAAAAACTGTTTTTT. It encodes CASSKGLDRRSTNEKLFF.

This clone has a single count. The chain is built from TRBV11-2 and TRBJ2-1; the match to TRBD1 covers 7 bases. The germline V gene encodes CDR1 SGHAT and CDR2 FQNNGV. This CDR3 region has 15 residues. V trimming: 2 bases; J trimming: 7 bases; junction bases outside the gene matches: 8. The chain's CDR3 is CASSLRGQLGNEQFF. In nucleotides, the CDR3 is TGTGCCAGCAGCTTACGGGGACAGTTGGGGAATGAGCAGTTCTTC.

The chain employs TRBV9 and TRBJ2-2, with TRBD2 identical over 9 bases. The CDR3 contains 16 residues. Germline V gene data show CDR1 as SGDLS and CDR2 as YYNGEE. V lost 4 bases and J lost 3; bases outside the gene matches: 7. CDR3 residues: CASSPRGGADTGELFF. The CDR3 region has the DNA TGTGCCAGCAGCCCCCGCGGGGGGGCCGACACCGGGGAGCTGTTTTTT.

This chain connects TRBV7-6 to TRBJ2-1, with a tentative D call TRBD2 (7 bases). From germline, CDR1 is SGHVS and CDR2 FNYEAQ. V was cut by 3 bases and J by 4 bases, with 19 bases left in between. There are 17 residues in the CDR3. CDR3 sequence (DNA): TGTGCCAGCAGCTTTATCCCAGTGGCGGGGGCATACAATGAGCAGTTCTTC. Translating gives CASSFIPVAGAYNEQFF.

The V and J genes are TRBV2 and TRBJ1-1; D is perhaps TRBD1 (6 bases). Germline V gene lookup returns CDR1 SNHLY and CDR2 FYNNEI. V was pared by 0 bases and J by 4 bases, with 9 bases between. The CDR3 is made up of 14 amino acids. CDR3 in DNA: TGTGCCAGCAGTGAAGCGGTAGGGGGCACTGAAGCTTTCTTT. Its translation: CASSEAVGGTEAFF. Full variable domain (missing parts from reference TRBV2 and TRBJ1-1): EPEVTQTPSHQVTQMGQEVILRCVPISNHLYFYWYRQILGQKVEFLVSFYNNEISEKSEIFDDQFSVERPDGSNFTLKIRSTKLEDSAMYFCASSEAVGGTEAFFGQGTRLTVV.

The CDR3 sequence: CASSGSGKITDTQYF. In nucleotides, the CDR3 is TGTGCCAGCAGCGGAAGCGGTAAAATCACAGATACGCAGTATTTT. The V call is TRBV2, the J call TRBJ2-3; possible D gene TRBD2, 5 bases. Germline CDR1 reads SNHLY; CDR2 reads FYNNEI. The CDR3 is made up of 15 amino acids. Deletions cut 6 bases from V and 2 bases from J, with 15 bases between. The whole variable domain, filled in from reference TRBV2 and TRBJ2-3, reads EPEVTQTPSHQVTQMGQEVILRCVPISNHLYFYWYRQILGQKVEFLVSFYNNEISEKSEIFDDQFSVERPDGSNFTLKIRSTKLEDSAMYFCASSGSGKITDTQYFGPGTRLTVL.

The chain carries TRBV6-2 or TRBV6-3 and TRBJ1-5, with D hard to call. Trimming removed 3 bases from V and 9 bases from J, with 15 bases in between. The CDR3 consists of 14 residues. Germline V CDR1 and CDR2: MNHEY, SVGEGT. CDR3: CASSYHDSGRPQHF. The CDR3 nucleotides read TGTGCCAGCAGTTATCACGACTCCGGGAGGCCCCAGCATTTT.

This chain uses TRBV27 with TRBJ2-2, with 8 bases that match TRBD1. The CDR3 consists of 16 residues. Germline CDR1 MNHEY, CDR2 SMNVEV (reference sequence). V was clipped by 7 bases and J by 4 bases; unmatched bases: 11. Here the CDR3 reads CASTLANTGGTGELFF. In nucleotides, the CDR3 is TGTGCCAGCACCCTTGCCAACACAGGGGGCACCGGGGAGCTGTTTTTT.

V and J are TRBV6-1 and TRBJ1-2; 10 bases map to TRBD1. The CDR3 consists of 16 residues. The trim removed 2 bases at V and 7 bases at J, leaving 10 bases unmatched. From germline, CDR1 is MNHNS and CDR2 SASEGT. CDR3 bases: TGTGCCAGCAGTGAATCAGACAGGGGGCTATATGGTGGCTACACCTTC. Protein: CASSESDRGLYGGYTF.

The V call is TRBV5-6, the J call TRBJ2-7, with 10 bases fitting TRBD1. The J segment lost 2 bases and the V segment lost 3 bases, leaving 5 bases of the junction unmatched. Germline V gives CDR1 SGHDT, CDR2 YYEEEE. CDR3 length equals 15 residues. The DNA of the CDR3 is TGTGCCAGCAGCTCACCGGGACAGGGGCCCTACGAGCAGTACTTC. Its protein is CASSSPGQGPYEQYF.

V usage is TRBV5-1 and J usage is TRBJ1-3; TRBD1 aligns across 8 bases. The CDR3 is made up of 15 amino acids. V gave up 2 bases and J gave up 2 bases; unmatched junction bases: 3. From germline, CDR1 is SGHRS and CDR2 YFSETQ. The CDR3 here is CASSLGTGTGNTIYF. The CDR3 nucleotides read TGCGCCAGCAGCTTAGGGACAGGAACTGGAAACACCATATATTTT. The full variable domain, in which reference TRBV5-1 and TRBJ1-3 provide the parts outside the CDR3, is KAGVTQTPRYLIKTRGQQVTLSCSPISGHRSVSWYQQTPGQGLQFLFEYFSETQRNKGNFPGRFSGRQFSNSRSEMNVSTLELGDSALYLCASSLGTGTGNTIYFGEGSWLTVV.

DNA for the CDR3: TGCGCCAGCAGCCAAGCGACAGGGGTAGAGTATGGCTACACCTTC. Encoded protein: CASSQATGVEYGYTF. The J gene is TRBJ1-2, the V gene TRBV5-1; 8 nucleotides align to TRBD1. The ends lost 4 bases at V and 5 bases at J; junction bases unmatched: 10. CDR1 is SGHRS and CDR2 is YFSETQ in the germline V gene. This CDR3 is 15 amino acids long.

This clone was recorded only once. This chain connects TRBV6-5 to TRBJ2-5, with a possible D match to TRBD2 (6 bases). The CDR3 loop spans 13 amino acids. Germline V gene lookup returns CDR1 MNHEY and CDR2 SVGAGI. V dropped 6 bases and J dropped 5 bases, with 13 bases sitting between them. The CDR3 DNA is TGTGCCAGCAGCGGGACTGGCAGGGAGACCCAGTACTTC. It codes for CASSGTGRETQYF.

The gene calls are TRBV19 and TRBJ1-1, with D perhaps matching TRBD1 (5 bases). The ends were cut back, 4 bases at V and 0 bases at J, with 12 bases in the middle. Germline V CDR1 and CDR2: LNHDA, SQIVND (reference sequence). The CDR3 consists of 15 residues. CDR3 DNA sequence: TGTGCCAGTAGTACGACACGACAGTTGAACACTGAAGCTTTCTTT. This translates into CASSTTRQLNTEAFF.

The chain's CDR3 is CASGREAGNTIYF. CDR3 DNA: TGTGCCAGCGGCAGGGAGGCTGGAAACACCATATATTTT. V gene TRBV2 combines with J gene TRBJ1-3, with D perhaps TRBD1 (5 bases). The CDR3 runs 13 residues. Per germline, CDR1 SNHLY and CDR2 FYNNEI. V was pared by 8 bases and J by 2 bases, with 10 bases between.

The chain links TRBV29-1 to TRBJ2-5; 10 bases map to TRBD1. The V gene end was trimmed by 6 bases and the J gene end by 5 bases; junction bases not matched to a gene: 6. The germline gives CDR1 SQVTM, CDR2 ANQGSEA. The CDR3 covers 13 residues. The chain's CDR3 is CSVDRGRGETQYF. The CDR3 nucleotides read TGCAGCGTCGACAGGGGGCGAGGCGAGACCCAGTACTTC.

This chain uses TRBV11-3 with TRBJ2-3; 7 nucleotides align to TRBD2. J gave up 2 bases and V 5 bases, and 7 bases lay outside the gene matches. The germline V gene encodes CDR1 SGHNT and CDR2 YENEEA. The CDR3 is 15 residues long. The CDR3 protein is CASSRGGSLTDTQYF. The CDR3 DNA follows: TGTGCCAGCAGCCGCGGGGGATCGCTCACAGATACGCAGTATTTT.

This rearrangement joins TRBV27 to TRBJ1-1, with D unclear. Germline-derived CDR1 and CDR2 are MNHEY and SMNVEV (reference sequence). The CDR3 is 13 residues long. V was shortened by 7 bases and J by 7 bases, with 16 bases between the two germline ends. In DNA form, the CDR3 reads TGTGCCAGCATTCCCACTCCGGGGAGTGAAGCTTTCTTT. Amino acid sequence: CASIPTPGSEAFF.

The CDR3 is CASSKRTGPYNEQFF. As DNA, the CDR3 is TGTGCCAGCAGCAAACGGACAGGCCCCTACAATGAGCAGTTCTTC. This chain links TRBV7-9 with TRBJ2-1; the match to TRBD1 covers 7 bases. J gave up 2 bases and V 5 bases, and 6 bases lay outside the gene matches. The CDR3 covers 15 residues. CDR1 is SEHNR and CDR2 is FQNEAQ in the germline V gene (reference sequence). The full variable domain, its missing parts supplied by reference TRBV7-9 and TRBJ2-1, is DTGVSQNPRHKITKRGQNVTFRCDPISEHNRLYWYRQTLGQGPEFLTYFQNEAQLEKSRLLSDRFSAERPKGSFSTLEIQRTEQGDSAMYLCASSKRTGPYNEQFFGPGTRLTVL.